Following are 26 T cell receptor beta chains from one sample sequenced in a study of cytomegalovirus exposure and HLA in healthy donors. Researchers ran the PCR with 60 Vbeta and 13 Jbeta primers. Profiled with immunoSEQ multiplex PCR; TCRdb holds only in-frame clones, not every one. The sample holds about 100,000 clones; 74% are singletons and the top ten take around 15%. Sequenced: PBMCs. These TCRs come from a woman between 40 and 55 years old in good health and CMV-seropositive.

This clone was recorded once. The chain combines TRBV18 with TRBJ2-3; 9 bases match TRBD1. This CDR3 contains 16 residues. Germline values: CDR1 KGHSH, CDR2 LQKENI. Trimming cost V 3 bases and J 0 bases; bases outside gene matches: 4. The CDR3, as DNA: TGTGCCAGCTCACCTACAGGGGGCATTAGCACAGATACGCAGTATTTT. It specifies CASSPTGGISTDTQYF.

The chain joins TRBV6-1 to TRBJ1-1; TRBD1 matches 9 bases. Germline assignment: CDR1 MNHNS and CDR2 SASEGT. The trim removed 8 bases at V and 10 bases at J, leaving 11 bases unmatched. The CDR3 has 13 amino acids. This chain's CDR3 is CASGTPGTGIAFF. The CDR3 DNA reads TGTGCCAGCGGGACCCCCGGGACAGGGATAGCTTTCTTT.

This clone was found once. CDR3: CASSLASGTVTYNEQFF. The CDR3 region has the DNA TGTGCCAGCAGCTTGGCATCCGGGACAGTGACCTACAATGAGCAGTTCTTC. The chain has TRBV5-8 and TRBJ2-1; 7 bases agree with TRBD1. There are 17 residues in the CDR3. V was clipped by 0 bases and J by 2 bases; unmatched bases: 8. Germline CDR1 SGHTS, CDR2 YDEGEE.

The table lists this clone with a few counts. The rearrangement joins TRBV29-1 to TRBJ2-7, with a weak D call TRBD1 (6 bases). Germline CDR1 is SQVTM and CDR2 is ANQGSEA. The CDR3 has 12 residues. Between the trimmed V and J ends, which lost 6 bases and 2 bases, there was a span of 11 bases. The CDR3 nucleotides are TGCAGCGTCACCGGACAGACCTACGAGCAGTACTTC. Amino acids: CSVTGQTYEQYF.

The V and J genes are TRBV4-1 and TRBJ2-3; 7 positions match TRBD1. CDR3 length: 15 amino acids. Losses at the gene ends were 2 bases for V and 2 bases for J; bases not matched to a gene: 4. Germline CDR1 MGHRA, CDR2 YSYEKL. The CDR3 nucleotides read TGCGCCAGCAGCCAAAGGGACAGAAACACAGATACGCAGTATTTT. This codes for CASSQRDRNTDTQYF.

This rearrangement joins TRBV7-2 to TRBJ1-5, with D possibly being TRBD1 (6 bases). The germline gives CDR1 SGHTA, CDR2 FQGNSA. The CDR3 runs 14 residues. Trimming cost V 2 bases and J 2 bases, with 7 bases left between them. This CDR3 is CASSLNRGNQPQHF. CDR3 in DNA: TGTGCCAGCAGCTTAAACAGGGGCAATCAGCCCCAGCATTTT.

The chain combines TRBV4-3 with TRBJ1-2; D is uncertain. The germline V and J ends were trimmed by 3 bases and 2 bases, with 4 bases remaining between them. The CDR3 extends over 12 amino acids. Germline CDR1 is LGHNA and CDR2 is YSLEER. The CDR3 here is CASSHLNYGYTF. CDR3 sequence (DNA): TGCGCCAGCAGCCACCTAAACTATGGCTACACCTTC.

J is TRBJ1-5 and V is TRBV2, with D perhaps TRBD1 (6 bases). Germline lookup yields CDR1 SNHLY and CDR2 FYNNEI. Trimming took off 6 bases at V and 0 bases at J, with 12 bases between the two ends. The CDR3 covers 15 residues. CDR3 in amino acids: CASRGQPYSNQPQHF. The CDR3 region has the DNA TGTGCCAGCAGAGGACAGCCTTATAGCAATCAGCCCCAGCATTTT.

The rearrangement joins TRBV9 to TRBJ1-6, with D possibly TRBD1 on 6 matching bases. The germline V gene has CDR1 SGDLS and CDR2 YYNGEE. The CDR3 consists of 14 residues. The V end was cut by 2 bases, the J end by 9 bases, with 12 bases between. CDR3 DNA: TGTGCCAGCAGCGTCGGGGGAGGGGGTTCACCCCTCCACTTT. It is translated as CASSVGGGGSPLHF.

The chain carries TRBV27 and TRBJ1-4; TRBD1 agrees at 10 bases. With V trimmed by 5 bases and J by 8 bases, 8 bases remained unmatched. In germline, CDR1 is MNHEY, CDR2 SMNVEV (reference sequence). This CDR3 region has 15 residues. CDR3 sequence reads: CASSRRQGAGEKLFF. The CDR3 DNA reads as TGTGCCAGCAGTAGAAGACAGGGGGCGGGAGAAAAACTGTTTTTT.

This clone was seen only a few times. The chain is built from TRBV7-8 and TRBJ2-3; 13 nucleotides match TRBD2. The CDR3 totals 16 residues. The junction had 5 bases not matched to a gene; V was cut back by 4 bases and J by 4 bases. CDR1 is SGHVS and CDR2 is FQNEAQ in the germline V gene. The CDR3 DNA follows: TGTGCCAGCAGCTCTAGGACTAGCGGGGGATCAGATACGCAGTATTTT. It specifies CASSSRTSGGSDTQYF.

This clone was seen a few times. J is TRBJ1-1 and V is TRBV6-5; TRBD1 might be the D (5 bases). This CDR3 contains 15 residues. Deletions cut 2 bases from V and 1 base from J, with 11 bases between. Germline V gene lookup returns CDR1 MNHEY and CDR2 SVGAGI. The CDR3 is CASSYGRTGNTEAFF. The CDR3 DNA follows: TGTGCCAGCAGTTACGGTCGTACAGGGAACACTGAAGCTTTCTTT.

Worth noting for this clone: The CDR3 end shows no conserved phenylalanine or tryptophan, and so a read error is likely. The V and J genes are TRBV5-4 and TRBJ2-3; TRBD2 matches 13 bases. This CDR3 is 16 amino acids long. The J segment lost 5 bases and the V segment lost 3 bases, leaving 6 bases of the junction unmatched. CDR1 SGHNT and CDR2 YYREEE come from the germline V gene (reference sequence). DNA of the CDR3: TGTGCCAGCAGCTCACTAGCGGGGGGGCAGATAGATACGCAGTATGTT. This encodes CASSSLAGGQIDTQYV.

This clone was counted between two and nine times. This sequence joins TRBV19 and TRBJ1-1; the match to TRBD1 covers 8 bases. V trimming: 7 bases; J trimming: 1 base; junction bases outside the gene matches: 8. From germline, CDR1 is LNHDA and CDR2 SQIVND (reference sequence). This CDR3 has 15 residues. This CDR3 reads CASTWGQAPNTEAFF. CDR3 sequence (DNA): TGTGCCAGTACTTGGGGACAGGCCCCGAACACTGAAGCTTTCTTT.

The gene calls are TRBV5-1 and TRBJ1-1, with D possibly being TRBD1 (6 bases). Trimming removed 4 bases from V and 11 bases from J, with 15 bases in between. This CDR3 has 12 amino acids. Germline CDR1 reads SGHRS; CDR2 reads YFSETQ. CDR3 DNA sequence: TGCGCCAGCAGCAATATCCCAGGGGACGCTTTCTTT. This codes for CASSNIPGDAFF.

The genes are TRBV4-3 and TRBJ2-1, with D uncertain. The germline V gene encodes CDR1 LGHNA and CDR2 YSLEER. The CDR3 loop spans 18 amino acids. Trimming stripped 0 bases from V and 2 bases from J, with 17 bases between. The CDR3 reads CASSQELLSSTPYNEQFF. The CDR3 DNA reads as TGCGCCAGCAGCCAAGAATTATTGAGCTCCACCCCCTACAATGAGCAGTTCTTC.

The chain uses TRBV7-9 and TRBJ1-2, with TRBD1 as a possible D gene (5 bases). The CDR3 totals 12 residues. The V and J ends lost 4 bases and 10 bases respectively, with 13 bases between them. Germline V gene lookup returns CDR1 SEHNR and CDR2 FQNEAQ (reference sequence). As DNA, the CDR3 is TGTGCCAGCAGCTCCCTGGTGACAGACTACACCTTC. Translated, it gives CASSSLVTDYTF.

The chain couples TRBV11-2 to TRBJ1-2; D not certain. From germline, CDR1 is SGHAT and CDR2 FQNNGV. The V end lost 5 bases, the J end lost 8 bases, and 9 bases lay between the germline ends. This CDR3 is built from 11 residues. The CDR3 region is CASSLPQGYTF. CDR3 DNA: TGTGCCAGCAGCCTCCCCCAGGGCTACACCTTC. The full variable domain, completed using reference TRBV11-2 and TRBJ1-2, is EAGVAQSPRYKIIEKRQSVAFWCNPISGHATLYWYQQILGQGPKLLIQFQNNGVVDDSQLPKDRFSAERLKGVDSTLKIQPAKLEDSAVYLCASSLPQGYTFGSGTRLTVV.

The gene calls are TRBV27 and TRBJ2-1; 10 nucleotides line up with TRBD2. J gave up 4 bases and V 4 bases, and 7 bases lay outside the gene matches. This CDR3 is 16 amino acids long. The germline CDR1 and CDR2 sequences are MNHEY and SMNVEV (reference sequence). The CDR3 protein is CASSSETSGSYNEQFF. The CDR3, as DNA: TGTGCCAGCAGTTCCGAGACTAGCGGGTCATACAATGAGCAGTTCTTC.

This chain links TRBV7-3 with TRBJ2-1; D is possibly TRBD2 (7 bases). The CDR3 is 14 amino acids. Trimming took 2 bases from V and 11 from J, leaving 16 bases between them. Per germline, CDR1 SGHTA and CDR2 FQGTGA. The CDR3 sequence: CASSLGGGGRQQFF. CDR3 DNA: TGTGCCAGCAGCTTAGGGGGAGGGGGGCGACAGCAGTTCTTC.

V is TRBV6-5 and J is TRBJ2-5, with D possibly matching TRBD2 (6 bases). The CDR3 loop spans 14 amino acids. Looked up from germline, CDR1 is MNHEY and CDR2 is SVGAGI. V lost 0 bases to trimming and J lost 11 bases, with 16 bases between them. The CDR3, as DNA: TGTGCCAGCAGTTACTCCGCCAGGGACTTTGAGCAGTACTTC. As protein: CASSYSARDFEQYF.

The gene calls are TRBV6-1 and TRBJ1-2; perhaps TRBD1 as D (6 bases). Trimming stripped 6 bases from V and 5 bases from J, with 13 bases between. This CDR3 contains 13 residues. Germline values: CDR1 MNHNS, CDR2 SASEGT. CDR3 bases: TGTGCCAGCAGCGGACAGTTACAGTATGGCTACACCTTC. Its protein product is CASSGQLQYGYTF.

The rearrangement joins TRBV7-2 to TRBJ2-5; the D gene is possibly TRBD1 (6 bases). The V end was cut by 5 bases, the J end by 5 bases, with 15 bases between. The V gene's germline CDR1 is SGHTA and CDR2 FQGNSA. This CDR3 comprises 14 residues. In DNA form, the CDR3 reads TGTGCCAGCAGCCTTAGACAGGACGCCGAGACCCAGTACTTC. Protein product: CASSLRQDAETQYF.

The chain is built from TRBV28 and TRBJ2-6; a weak D match, TRBD1 (6 bases). V lost 5 bases and J lost 2, with 19 bases in between. CDR1 and CDR2 from the germline V gene are MDHEN and SYDVKM. The length of the CDR3 is 18 residues. Here the CDR3 reads CASSPSGQGIPGANVLTF. Here the CDR3 DNA reads TGTGCCAGCAGTCCCTCAGGGCAGGGGATCCCTGGGGCCAACGTCCTGACTTTC. The entire variable domain, with the rest obtained from reference TRBV28 and TRBJ2-6, is as follows: DVKVTQSSRYLVKRTGEKVFLECVQDMDHENMFWYRQDPGLGLRLIYFSYDVKMKEKGDIPEGYSVSREKKERFSLILESASTNQTSMYLCASSPSGQGIPGANVLTFGAGSRLTVL.

V usage is TRBV7-2 and J usage is TRBJ1-6, with a tentative D call TRBD1 (6 bases). Germline V lookup: CDR1 SGHTA, CDR2 FQGNSA. V shed 1 base and J shed 0 bases, with 10 bases lying between them. The CDR3 extends over 17 amino acids. Here the CDR3 reads CASSLEGDFSYNSPLHF. The CDR3 DNA follows: TGTGCCAGCAGCTTAGAGGGGGATTTCTCCTATAATTCACCCCTCCACTTT.

The rearrangement joins TRBV5-1 to TRBJ1-2; 10 bases are shared with TRBD1. The CDR3 covers 15 residues. In germline, CDR1 is SGHRS, CDR2 YFSETQ. Trimming cost V 0 bases and J 8 bases; bases outside gene matches: 7. The CDR3 spells CASSLGDRGGGGYTF. The CDR3 nucleotides are TGCGCCAGCAGCTTGGGGGACAGGGGAGGAGGAGGCTACACCTTC.